Sequencing of this T cell receptor beta chain was carried out in a study of blood T cell repertoires in COVID-19. Study-level information: Spain, Italy and the United States supplied samples that represented acute and convalescent COVID-19. Sources were T cells, B-cell-depleted T cells, or PBMCs; the material itself was cDNA or gDNA.

Sequencing used immunoSEQ multiplex PCR; TCRdb keeps in-frame clones, though not all of them. The table has around 37,000 clones, about two thirds seen once. The length of the CDR3 is 17 residues. V lost 1 base to trimming and J lost 1 base; unmatched junction nucleotides: 3. CDR1 and CDR2 from the germline V gene are SGHAT and FQNNGV. This chain joins TRBV11-2 and TRBJ2-4; 11 bases fit TRBD2. The TCR sequence derives from a man between 70 and 80 years old with COVID-19, enrolled during active disease. Sequencing was done on a sample of peripheral blood. The CDR3, as DNA: TGTGCCAGCAGCTTAGGGGCTAGCGGGGGGGCCAAAAACATTCAGTACTTC. Its protein is CASSLGASGGAKNIQYF.